One sample yielded the 3 T cell receptor beta chains listed below, sequenced in a study of glioma-infiltrating T cells. The iRepertoire nested amplicon-rescue multiplex PCR amplified TCR alpha and beta CDR3s from RNA. TCRdb re-derived calls from the multiplex PCR reads in MiXCR, one entry per CDR3 protein. The sample carries a few hundred thousand distinct CDR3 sequences, roughly two fifths recorded once. The sequenced material came from glioma tissue, nonneoplastic brain tissue, or PBMCs (not recorded which). The source is a human donor with low-grade glioma or glioblastoma, undergoing nonglioma brain surgery, or in good health (not recorded which).

This clonotype showed up many times. The chain couples TRBV4-3 to TRBJ2-7, with 13 bases fitting TRBD2. The CDR3 is 18 residues long. The trim removed 5 bases at V and 1 base at J, leaving 11 bases unmatched. Germline CDR1 and CDR2: LGHNA and YSLEER. The CDR3: CASSSYTGTSGTSYEQYF. As DNA, the CDR3 is TGCGCCAGCAGCTCCTATACCGGGACTAGCGGGACATCCTACGAGCAGTACTTC.

V usage is TRBV7-9 and J usage is TRBJ2-7; D gene unclear. Trimming removed 6 bases from V and 2 bases from J, with 11 bases in between. The CDR3 extends over 13 amino acids. Germline lookup yields CDR1 SEHNR and CDR2 FQNEAQ (reference sequence). The CDR3 region has the DNA TGTGCCAGCAGTAGTACCCCGGCCTACGAGCAGTACTTC. This sequence encodes CASSSTPAYEQYF.

With respect to this clonotype: A much more abundant neighbour one base away suggests this may be a read error. The chain joins TRBV27 to TRBJ2-7, with a weak D call TRBD1 (5 bases). CDR1 and CDR2 (germline): MNHEY, SMNVEV (reference sequence). The CDR3 is made up of 15 amino acids. CDR3 nucleotide sequence: TGTGCCAGAAGTTTCCAAGTGGCAGGGCCCTACGAGCAGTACTTC. Its translation is CARSFQVAGPYEQYF.